The sample holds one count of the clone carrying this T cell receptor (beta chain). Its antigen is unknown. Time point indicated: baseline, week 1 (first vaccination visit). Treatment here: pre-vaccination baseline after standard-of-care therapy. New WHO grade 3 or 4 IDH1-mutant, ATRX-lost astrocytomas were present in all donors. Measured with immunoSEQ multiplex PCR; TCRdb has only the in-frame clones, and not every one. The profile shows around 16,000 clones, around 95% of them singletons. This sample was included in a study of a mutant IDH1 vaccine in newly diagnosed glioma. General study findings and limits: Pseudoprogression apparently lacked any relation to changes in top peripheral T cell clonotypes.

Looked up from germline, CDR1 is LNHDA and CDR2 is SQIVND (reference sequence). The CDR3 has 13 residues. Trimming left V 3 bases short and J 8 bases short, with 11 bases between. This receptor was taken from a woman younger than 35 with glioma. Some clones in this sample may be carry-over from other donors' samples. This sample comprised peripheral blood mononuclear cells (PBMCs), obtained from a glioma patient treated with radiotherapy, temozolomide or both. This chain links TRBV19 with TRBJ2-1; tentatively, D is TRBD2 (6 bases). CDR3 sequence: CASSMGGPDEQFF. CDR3 coding DNA: TGTGCCAGTAGTATGGGAGGCCCCGATGAGCAGTTCTTC.